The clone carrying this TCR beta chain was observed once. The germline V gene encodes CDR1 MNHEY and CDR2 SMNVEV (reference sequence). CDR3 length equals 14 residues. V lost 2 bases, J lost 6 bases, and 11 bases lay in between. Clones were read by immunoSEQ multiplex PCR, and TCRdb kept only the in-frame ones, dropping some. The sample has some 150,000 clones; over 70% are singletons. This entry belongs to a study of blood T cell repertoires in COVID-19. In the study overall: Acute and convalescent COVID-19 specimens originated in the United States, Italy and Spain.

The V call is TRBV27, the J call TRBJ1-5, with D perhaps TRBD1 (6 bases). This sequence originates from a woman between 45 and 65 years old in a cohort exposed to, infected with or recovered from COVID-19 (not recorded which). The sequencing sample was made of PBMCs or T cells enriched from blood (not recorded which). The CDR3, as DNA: TGTGCCAGCAGTTTAGCACAGGGTCGTCAGCCCCAGCATTTT. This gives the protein CASSLAQGRQPQHF.